Listed below are T cell receptor beta chains from one sample, sequenced in a study of Ad26.COV2.S vaccination and SARS-CoV-2 variants. The assay was immunoSEQ multiplex PCR, and TCRdb's table has in-frame clones only and misses some. The sample holds about 350,000 clones, just over 90% seen once. This material consisted of peripheral blood, taken after recovery from COVID-19. Receptors were obtained from a human donor who had recovered from COVID-19. The CDR3 runs from the conserved cysteine through the conserved F or W. D genes are given only for firm matches. Size is stated for part of the rows, as once, few or many counts, or as a class when the clone is expanded.

TRBV19,.,TRBJ1-1,.,TGTGCCAGTAGTGGGGCGGCCAGGGCTAACACTGAAGCTTTCTTT,CASSGAARANTEAFF
TRBV2,.,TRBJ1-2,.,TGTGCCAGCAGTGTGAGACGGCTGAACTATGGCTACACCTTC,CASSVRRLNYGYTF
TRBV10-2,.,TRBJ2-5,.,TGCGCCAGCAGTCCCCCCGCACGGGGGATACAGGAGACCCAGTACTTC,CASSPPARGIQETQYF
TRBV6-6,.,TRBJ1-3,.,TGTGCCAGCAGTTACCCTGGAAACACCATATATTTT,CASSYPGNTIYF
TRBV6-5,.,TRBJ2-5,.,TGTGCCAGTCTGGATTGGGGGGATGGTAAGACCCAGTACTTC,CASLDWGDGKTQYF
TRBV4-2,.,TRBJ2-7,TRBD2,TGTGCCAGCAGCCTCGGGACTAGCGGCCCATACGAGCAGTACTTC,CASSLGTSGPYEQYF
TRBV3-1/TRBV3-2,.,TRBJ2-1,.,TGTGCCAGCAGCCCCCCGACGCTAGGCTCCTACAATGAGCAGTTCTTC,CASSPPTLGSYNEQFF
TRBV29-1,.,TRBJ2-1,.,TGCAGCGTTGAAGACAGAGGCTCCTACAATGAGCAGTTCTTC,CSVEDRGSYNEQFF
TRBV19,.,TRBJ2-3,.,TGTGCCAGTAGCGAAACAGCCCGCACCTCAGGGTTCACAGATACGCAGTATTTT,CASSETARTSGFTDTQYF
TRBV3-1/TRBV3-2,.,TRBJ1-1,.,TGTGCCAGCAGCCCGGGGGGCTCAAGCACTGAAGCTTTCTTT,CASSPGGSSTEAFF
TRBV25-1,.,TRBJ2-7,.,TGTGCCAGCGGGAGGGGACAGGACTACGGGCAGTACTTC,CASGRGQDYGQYF
TRBV25-1,.,TRBJ1-4,.,TGTGCCAGCAGTGAAGTCGGCGAAGGAAAACTGTTTTTT,CASSEVGEGKLFF
TRBV29-1,.,TRBJ1-2,TRBD1,TGCAGCGTCGATGTCCCGGACAGGGTGGGAGGCTACACCTTC,CSVDVPDRVGGYTF
TRBV25-1,few,TRBJ1-3,.,TGTGCCAGCAGTGATGCAGGGAGCTCTGGAAACACCATATATTTT,CASSDAGSSGNTIYF
TRBV5-5,few,TRBJ1-3,.,TGTGCCAGCAGCTTGGATAGGGGGGACACCATATATTTT,CASSLDRGDTIYF
TRBV5-6,.,TRBJ1-2,.,TGTGCCAGCAGCCGTACAAACAACTATGGCTACACCTTC,CASSRTNNYGYTF
TRBV6-5,.,TRBJ1-2,.,TGTGCCAGCTTCCAGGCAACTAACTATGGCTACACCTTC,CASFQATNYGYTF
TRBV6-5,.,TRBJ2-4,.,TGTGCCAGCAGTTACTCGGGCAGGCGAACCAAAAACATTCAGTACTTC,CASSYSGRRTKNIQYF
TRBV5-1,.,TRBJ1-1,.,TGCGCCAGCAGCTTGGAAGGCAGGTCTATGGATGAAGCTTTCTTT,CASSLEGRSMDEAFF
TRBV5-8,.,TRBJ1-2,.,TGTGCCAACAGCTTCAGGACGGAATTCTATGGCTACACCTTC,CANSFRTEFYGYTF
TRBV4-3,.,TRBJ2-2,.,TGCGCCAGCAGCCAAGAGTCGCCCGGGGAGCTGTTTTTT,CASSQESPGELFF
TRBV10-3,.,TRBJ2-1,TRBD1,TGTGCCATCAGTGTGGGACAGCCTGATGAGCAGTTCTTC,CAISVGQPDEQFF
TRBV21-1,.,TRBJ1-4,.,TGTGCCAGCAGCAAGGGCCAGCCCAATGAAAAACTGTTTTTT,CASSKGQPNEKLFF
TRBV7-9,once,TRBJ1-5,TRBD1,TGTGCCAGCAGCGGCCGGGACAGGGGGAATCAGCCCCAGCATTTT,CASSGRDRGNQPQHF
TRBV2,.,TRBJ1-1,.,TGTGCCAGCACGATGGGGAACACTGAAGCTTTCTTT,CASTMGNTEAFF
TRBV6-5,.,TRBJ1-2,TRBD1,TGTGCCAGCAGCCGACTAACAGGGGGCAGGGATGGCTACACCTTC,CASSRLTGGRDGYTF
TRBV6-5,.,TRBJ2-3,.,TGTGCCAGCAGACGGGACCTCACAGATACGCAGTATTTT,CASRRDLTDTQYF
TRBV18,.,TRBJ2-2,.,TGTGCCAGCTCACCAAGAATGGGCACCGGGGAGCTGTTTTTT,CASSPRMGTGELFF
TRBV27,.,TRBJ1-1,.,TGTGCCAGCAGTTTCCGAACAGGGAAGACTGAAGCTTTCTTT,CASSFRTGKTEAFF
TRBV27,.,TRBJ1-6,.,TGTGCCAGCAGTCGTATGACGGACTCTTTGGGGTCACCCCTCCACTTT,CASSRMTDSLGSPLHF
TRBV6-5,.,TRBJ1-4,TRBD1,TGTGCCAGTCAGACAGGGAGTAAGGAAAAACTGTTTTTT,CASQTGSKEKLFF
TRBV12-3/TRBV12-4,.,TRBJ1-2,.,TGTGCCAGCAGTTGGGTTAGCTATGGCTACACCTTC,CASSWVSYGYTF
TRBV10-2,.,TRBJ2-5,TRBD2,TGCGCCAGCAGCCAAGCGGGGGGTTCCCAAGAGACCCAGTACTTC,CASSQAGGSQETQYF
TRBV15,.,TRBJ2-1,TRBD1,TGTGCCACCAGCAGAGATCTGGCAGGGGGCCTAAATGAGCAGTTCTTC,CATSRDLAGGLNEQFF
TRBV18,.,TRBJ1-1,.,TGTGCCAGCTCACCACAGGGTACTGAAGCTTTCTTT,CASSPQGTEAFF
TRBV7-2,.,TRBJ2-4,TRBD1,TGTGCCAGCAGCACCCAGGGGGCGGACATTCAGTACTTC,CASSTQGADIQYF
TRBV27,.,TRBJ1-5,.,TGTGCCAGCAGGGCTGGGTCGGGCAATCAGCCCCAGCATTTT,CASRAGSGNQPQHF
TRBV20-1,.,TRBJ1-5,.,TGCAGTGCAGGGTTTCAGCCCCAGCATTTT,CSAGFQPQHF
TRBV7-9,.,TRBJ1-3,.,TGTGCCAGCAGCCCTAAATCAGCGACCTCTGGAAACACCATATATTTT,CASSPKSATSGNTIYF
TRBV3-1/TRBV3-2,once,TRBJ2-3,.,TGTGCCAGCAGCCTCATTCCGCACGGTCGCCTGGTGGATACGCAGTATTTT,CASSLIPHGRLVDTQYF
TRBV6-6,.,TRBJ2-7,TRBD1,TGTGCCAGCAGAACGGACAGGGGCGAGCAGTACTTC,CASRTDRGEQYF
TRBV12-3/TRBV12-4,.,TRBJ1-2,.,TGTGCCAGCAGTTCGACAGTCTATGGCTACACCTTC,CASSSTVYGYTF
TRBV4-1,.,TRBJ1-1,TRBD1,TGCGCCAGCAGCCAAGTGGGACAGTTGAACACTGAAGCTTTCTTT,CASSQVGQLNTEAFF
TRBV6-1,once,TRBJ2-5,.,TGTGCCACCCTCCGGGACTTCCAAGAGACCCAGTACTTC,CATLRDFQETQYF
TRBV12-5,.,TRBJ2-7,TRBD1,TGTGCTAGTGGTTTGGTGACAGGGTTTGTAAACGAGCAGTACTTC,CASGLVTGFVNEQYF
TRBV6-6,once,TRBJ2-5,TRBD2,TGTGCCAGCAGTTTGGGGTCTAGCGGGGCGGAGACCCAGTACTTC,CASSLGSSGAETQYF
TRBV7-9,.,TRBJ2-3,.,TGTGCCAGTCGCCCCGGGAGCACAGATACGCAGTATTTT,CASRPGSTDTQYF
TRBV28,once,TRBJ1-5,.,TGTGCCAGCAGATCACCTGGGTTCCAGCCCCAGCATTTT,CASRSPGFQPQHF
TRBV19,.,TRBJ2-1,TRBD2,TGTGCCAGTAGGCAACCGGGACTAGCGGGGAATGAGCAGTTCTTC,CASRQPGLAGNEQFF
TRBV7-9,.,TRBJ1-1,.,TGTGCCAGCAGCTTATCATTGGCTGCACCCCTGAACACTGAAGCTTTCTTT,CASSLSLAAPLNTEAFF